This TCR beta chain emerged from a study of blood T cell repertoires in COVID-19. The CDR3 runs 16 residues. Germline V lookup: CDR1 SGHVS, CDR2 FNYEAQ. Trimming took 1 base from V and 4 from J; bases not matched to a gene: 9. Original processing methods: Amplifying reference gene primers gave estimates of nucleated cell counts. Measured with immunoSEQ multiplex PCR; TCRdb has only the in-frame clones, and not every one. V and J calls and clone size are copied from that table; D and trimming were computed from the DNA. The sample shows 100,000 or so clones, roughly nine tenths of them seen only once. The sequence came from a man in his fifties or sixties with acute or convalescent COVID-19. Material: peripheral blood. J is TRBJ1-1 and V is TRBV7-6, with 7 nucleotides matching TRBD1. CDR3 protein: CASSLVQGPLGTEAFF. As DNA, the CDR3 is TGTGCCAGCAGCTTAGTACAGGGGCCCCTGGGCACTGAAGCTTTCTTT. Variable domain in full (rest from reference TRBV7-6 and TRBJ1-1): GAGVSQSPRYKVTKRGQDVALRCDPISGHVSLYWYRQALGQGPEFLTYFNYEAQQDKSGLPNDRFSAERPEGSISTLTIQRTEQRDSAMYRCASSLVQGPLGTEAFFGQGTRLTVV.